This TCR beta chain was sequenced in a study of CD8 T cells in ankylosing spondylitis. The germline CDR1 and CDR2 sequences are SQVTM and ANQGSEA. The CDR3 runs 13 residues. Study results and caveats: Reportedly, disease-linked clones are significantly enriched in ankylosing spondylitis patients' matched synovial fluid.

This clonotype showed up just a few times. The antigen is undetermined. At one of its ends the junction is not consistent with the germline gene, which may arise from a read error. TCRdb redid the calling of the 5' RACE reads with MiXCR, one entry per CDR3 protein. This sample has under 250,000 distinct CDR3 sequences; roughly a third occur once, and the top ten carry 3.5% to 4.5%. This sequence originates from a male donor with ankylosing spondylitis or in good health (not recorded which). The chain links TRBV29-1 to TRBJ2-4; TRBD2 aligns across 16 bases. The sample was blood, either unsorted or a sorted T cell fraction (not recorded which). The DNA of the CDR3 is TGCAGCGTCCTTGGGACTAGCGGGGGGGCTAAGCACTTC. It translates to CSVLGTSGGAKHF.